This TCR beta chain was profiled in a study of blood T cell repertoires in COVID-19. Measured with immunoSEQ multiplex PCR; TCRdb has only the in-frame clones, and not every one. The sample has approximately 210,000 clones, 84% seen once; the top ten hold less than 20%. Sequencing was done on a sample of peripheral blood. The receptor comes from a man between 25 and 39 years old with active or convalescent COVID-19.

The CDR3 region has the DNA TGTGCCTGGGGGTGGGGACTGCGCCCGGGACGAAATGAAAAACTGTTTTTT. This encodes CAWGWGLRPGRNEKLFF. V is TRBV30 and J is TRBJ1-4, with a tentative D call TRBD1 (5 bases). CDR1 is GTSNPN, CDR2 SVGIG, per germline (reference sequence). V shed 5 bases and J shed 5 bases, with 24 bases lying between them. The CDR3 has 17 amino acids.